The 28 T cell receptor beta chains presented below share a single source sample, sequenced in a study of OX40 agonist ivuxolimab in advanced cancers. Using immunoSEQ multiplex PCR, the repertoire was profiled, and TCRdb retains in-frame clones only, with some absent. This table has fewer than 45,000 clones, around four fifths appearing once. Sequenced here: CD4+ or CD8+ T cells sorted from blood, sampled in a trial of the OX40 agonist ivuxolimab. Receptors originate from an adult with an advanced solid tumor such as melanoma, head and neck, liver or kidney cancer.

V gene TRBV27 combines with J gene TRBJ1-5; the D is unclear. CDR1 MNHEY and CDR2 SMNVEV come from the germline V gene (reference sequence). The CDR3 extends over 14 amino acids. Trimming left V 6 bases short and J 2 bases short, with 11 bases between. The CDR3 DNA sequence: TGTGCCAGCAGCCGGGGAGTTGGCAATCAGCCCCAGCATTTT. This codes for CASSRGVGNQPQHF.

The chain combines TRBV30 with TRBJ2-7, with D uncertain. Looked up from germline, CDR1 is GTSNPN and CDR2 is SVGIG (reference sequence). The CDR3 runs 14 residues. Trimming removed 0 bases from V and 0 bases from J, with 9 bases in between. CDR3 in amino acids: CAWSVGPPSYEQYF. The DNA of the CDR3 is TGTGCCTGGAGTGTCGGACCCCCCTCCTACGAGCAGTACTTC.

This chain uses TRBV7-2 with TRBJ2-3; D gene uncertain. Germline V CDR1 and CDR2: SGHTA, FQGNSA. The CDR3 is 15 residues long. V gave up 5 bases and J gave up 2 bases, with 14 bases separating them. CDR3 region: CASSPAPPATDTQYF. The CDR3 bases are TGTGCCAGCAGCCCCGCGCCACCAGCCACAGATACGCAGTATTTT.

Only one count was recorded for this clone. The chain joins TRBV18 to TRBJ1-3, with 8 bases identical to TRBD1. This CDR3 is built from 13 residues. Germline V gene sequence: CDR1 KGHSH, CDR2 LQKENI. J gave up 8 bases and V 3 bases, and 3 bases lay outside the gene matches. The CDR3 DNA follows: TGTGCCAGCTCACCCAGGGGGCTAGACACCATATATTTT. Amino acid sequence: CASSPRGLDTIYF.

This clone was seen only once. The chain has TRBV2 and TRBJ2-3; 9 bases agree with TRBD1. V lost 5 bases to trimming and J lost 4 bases; unmatched junction nucleotides: 4. Germline-derived CDR1 and CDR2 are SNHLY and FYNNEI. The CDR3 totals 14 residues. Written as DNA, the CDR3 is TGTGCCAGCAGTCCCTGGACAGGGGCAGATACGCAGTATTTT. Encoded protein: CASSPWTGADTQYF.

The sample holds one count of this clone. The chain carries TRBV7-3 and TRBJ1-3; no firm D call. This CDR3 is 15 amino acids long. Trimming left V 0 bases short and J 2 bases short, with 8 bases between. Germline values: CDR1 SGHTA, CDR2 FQGTGA. The CDR3 reads CASSLTGGAGNTIYF. The CDR3 DNA sequence: TGTGCCAGCAGCTTAACTGGTGGCGCTGGAAACACCATATATTTT.

The chain carries TRBV15 and TRBJ2-2; 9 bases agree with TRBD1. V was clipped by 3 bases and J by 6 bases; unmatched bases: 14. This CDR3 is 18 amino acids long. From germline, CDR1 is LNHNV and CDR2 YYDKDF (reference sequence). CDR3 nucleotides: TGTGCCACCAGCAGGGACCTGGGGCGGACAGGGGTAGCCGGGGAGCTGTTTTTT. Encoded protein: CATSRDLGRTGVAGELFF.

This clone was counted a few times. The chain joins TRBV27 to TRBJ2-3; D is uncertain. This CDR3 contains 19 residues. Trimming removed 4 bases from V and 1 base from J, with 24 bases in between. CDR1 is MNHEY and CDR2 is SMNVEV in the germline V gene (reference sequence). The CDR3 reads CASSSPHRFKPKGTDTQYF. CDR3 DNA sequence: TGTGCCAGCAGTTCTCCCCACCGGTTCAAACCGAAAGGCACAGATACGCAGTATTTT.

This sequence joins TRBV9 and TRBJ2-7; D possibly uses TRBD1 or TRBD2 (5 bases each). The V gene's germline CDR1 is SGDLS and CDR2 YYNGEE. The CDR3 runs to 19 residues. V lost 0 bases and J 3 bases, leaving 25 bases between the germline ends. CDR3 loop: CASSVAGGWGSTVSYEQYF. The CDR3 bases are TGTGCCAGCAGCGTAGCAGGTGGGTGGGGGTCCACGGTCAGCTACGAGCAGTACTTC.

The rearrangement links TRBV7-3 to TRBJ2-5, with 7 bases fitting TRBD2. The CDR3 is 14 amino acids. The junction had 5 bases not matched to a gene; V was cut back by 3 bases and J by 4 bases. Germline CDR1 SGHTA, CDR2 FQGTGA. CDR3 sequence: CASSLGGSGETQYF. The CDR3 DNA reads TGTGCCAGCAGCTTGGGCGGGAGCGGAGAGACCCAGTACTTC.

The J gene is TRBJ2-5, the V gene TRBV13; D is undetermined. The end of the DNA fits TRBJ2-7 better, so the J call may be wrong. Germline V gene data show CDR1 as PRHDT and CDR2 as FYEKMQ (reference sequence). This CDR3 comprises 15 residues. CDR3 coding DNA: TGTGCCAGCAGCTTTTTTCCTAGTCCTAACTACGAGCAGTACTTC. This gives the protein CASSFFPSPNYEQYF.

In this sample, this clone turned up once. This chain links TRBV9 with TRBJ1-5; D is possibly TRBD1 (5 bases). CDR1 is SGDLS, CDR2 YYNGEE, per germline. The CDR3 covers 13 residues. Trimming cost V 4 bases and J 8 bases, with 13 bases left between them. CDR3 loop: CASSPGAAEPQHF. CDR3 sequence (DNA): TGTGCCAGCAGCCCTGGGGCAGCTGAGCCCCAGCATTTT. The complete variable domain, with remaining parts taken from reference TRBV9 and TRBJ1-5, reads DSGVTQTPKHLITATGQRVTLRCSPRSGDLSVYWYQQSLDQGLQFLIQYYNGEERAKGNILERFSAQQFPDLHSELNLSSLELGDSALYFCASSPGAAEPQHFGDGTRLSIL.

The chain is built from TRBV5-4 and TRBJ2-3, with no clear D. CDR1 is SGHNT, CDR2 YYREEE, per germline (reference sequence). Trimming took off 2 bases at V and 6 bases at J, with 4 bases between the two ends. The CDR3 is 11 residues long. The CDR3 loop reads CASSFTDTQYF. The CDR3 DNA sequence: TGTGCCAGCAGCTTCACCGATACGCAGTATTTT.

The chain uses TRBV12-5 and TRBJ2-4; a possible D gene is TRBD1 (8 bases). The CDR3 is 16 residues long. CDR1 LGHNT and CDR2 FRNRAP come from the germline V gene. V dropped 6 bases and J dropped 4 bases, with 19 bases sitting between them. CDR3 residues: CASGKGQGGDKNIQYF. The CDR3 nucleotides read TGTGCTAGTGGGAAAGGACAGGGAGGGGATAAAAACATTCAGTACTTC. The variable domain in full, with the rest retrieved from reference TRBV12-5 and TRBJ2-4, is DARVTQTPRHKVTEMGQEVTMRCQPILGHNTVFWYRQTMMQGLELLAYFRNRAPLDDSGMPKDRFSAEMPDATLATLKIQPSEPRDSAVYFCASGKGQGGDKNIQYFGAGTRLSVL.

This clone was seen a handful of times. The rearrangement links TRBV4-1 to TRBJ1-2; 10 bases are shared with TRBD1. Germline CDR1 reads MGHRA; CDR2 reads YSYEKL. J gave up 2 bases and V 6 bases, and 3 bases lay outside the gene matches. This CDR3 is built from 14 residues. CDR3 loop: CASSRQGANYGYTF. The CDR3 DNA reads TGCGCCAGCAGTCGACAGGGGGCGAACTATGGCTACACCTTC.

This rearrangement joins TRBV10-3 to TRBJ1-3; no clear D. V was pared by 6 bases and J by 0 bases, with 18 bases between. CDR3 length: 17 amino acids. Germline CDR1 is ENHRY and CDR2 is SYGVKD. The CDR3 bases are TGTGCCATCAGCCGGGATCAGGTCCCTAGCTCTGGAAACACCATATATTTT. It is translated as CAISRDQVPSSGNTIYF.

This chain links TRBV19 with TRBJ2-7; 8 bases are a match to TRBD1. CDR3 length: 14 amino acids. Germline V gives CDR1 LNHDA, CDR2 SQIVND (reference sequence). V was clipped by 4 bases and J by 2 bases; unmatched bases: 4. This CDR3 is CASSRRQGTYEQYF. The CDR3 bases are TGTGCCAGTAGTAGGAGACAGGGGACCTACGAGCAGTACTTC. Complete variable domain (other parts from reference TRBV19 and TRBJ2-7): DGGITQSPKYLFRKEGQNVTLSCEQNLNHDAMYWYRQDPGQGLRLIYYSQIVNDFQKGDIAEGYSVSREKKESFPLTVTSAQKNPTAFYLCASSRRQGTYEQYFGPGTRLTVT.

The rearrangement links TRBV28 to TRBJ2-7, with 9 bases aligning to TRBD1. This CDR3 is 15 amino acids long. The J segment lost 3 bases and the V segment lost 5 bases, leaving 8 bases of the junction unmatched. Germline values: CDR1 MDHEN, CDR2 SYDVKM. Written as DNA, the CDR3 is TGTGCCAGCAGTCCCGGGGGGACAGGGAGCTACGAGCAGTACTTC. Its protein is CASSPGGTGSYEQYF.

This sequence joins TRBV4-1 and TRBJ2-3; 13 nucleotides agree with TRBD2. The CDR3 has 16 residues. J gave up 7 bases and V 4 bases, and 8 bases lay outside the gene matches. Per the germline V gene, CDR1 is MGHRA and CDR2 is YSYEKL. In DNA, the CDR3 is TGCGCCAGCAGCCCCCGTGGACTAGCGGGAGAATATACGCAGTATTTT. It yields the protein CASSPRGLAGEYTQYF.

The rearrangement joins TRBV2 to TRBJ1-3, with D perhaps matching TRBD1 (5 bases). Between the trimmed V and J ends, which lost 0 bases and 3 bases, there was a span of 15 bases. Germline-derived CDR1 and CDR2 are SNHLY and FYNNEI. The CDR3 covers 17 residues. The CDR3 here is CASSEAKGTWGGNTIYF. The CDR3 bases are TGTGCCAGCAGTGAAGCGAAAGGGACTTGGGGTGGAAACACCATATATTTT.

The chain combines TRBV30 with TRBJ1-5; 7 bases fit TRBD1. Looked up from germline, CDR1 is GTSNPN and CDR2 is SVGIG (reference sequence). The CDR3 extends over 15 amino acids. With 1 base clipped from V and 3 bases from J, the junction kept 6 bases outside the gene matches. The CDR3 is CAWSAPDRTNQPQHF. In DNA, the CDR3 is TGTGCCTGGAGTGCCCCGGACAGGACCAATCAGCCCCAGCATTTT.

Only a few counts were recorded for this clone. This chain links TRBV5-1 with TRBJ2-4; TRBD1 might be the D (5 bases). The V end lost 0 bases, the J end lost 1 base, and 11 bases lay between the germline ends. The length of the CDR3 is 16 residues. Germline V gene sequence: CDR1 SGHRS, CDR2 YFSETQ. The CDR3, as DNA: TGCGCCAGCAGCTTGGGCCAGGGCTTTGCCAAAAACATTCAGTACTTC. Protein product: CASSLGQGFAKNIQYF.

This chain joins TRBV7-3 and TRBJ1-3; no clear D. This CDR3 is built from 14 residues. V was trimmed by 4 bases and J by 1 base, leaving 8 bases between them. Germline CDR1 SGHTA, CDR2 FQGTGA. The CDR3 sequence is CASSSGRSGNTIYF. The CDR3 nucleotides are TGTGCCAGCAGCTCCGGACGTTCTGGAAACACCATATATTTT.

This chain connects TRBV14 to TRBJ1-1, with D possibly TRBD1 on 6 matching bases. The CDR3 has 12 amino acids. Germline V gene data show CDR1 as SGHDN and CDR2 as FVKESK. The ends were cut back, 3 bases at V and 10 bases at J, with 12 bases in the middle. CDR3: CASSQIQGAAFF. In DNA, the CDR3 is TGTGCCAGCAGCCAGATACAGGGAGCAGCTTTCTTT.

The chain uses TRBV18 and TRBJ1-3, with D uncertain. V was shortened by 1 base and J by 0 bases, with 13 bases between the two germline ends. Germline V CDR1 and CDR2: KGHSH, LQKENI. The CDR3 sequence is 17 residues long. Here the CDR3 reads CASSPLQRSSSGNTIYF. CDR3 sequence (DNA): TGTGCCAGCTCACCACTTCAGAGATCTAGCTCTGGAAACACCATATATTTT. Full variable domain (remainder filled in from reference TRBV18 and TRBJ1-3): NAGVMQNPRHLVRRRGQEARLRCSPMKGHSHVYWYRQLPEEGLKFMVYLQKENIIDESGMPKERFSAEFPKEGPSILRIQQVVRGDSAAYFCASSPLQRSSSGNTIYFGEGSWLTVV.

V usage is TRBV28 and J usage is TRBJ1-5; D call uncertain. Germline values: CDR1 MDHEN, CDR2 SYDVKM. V lost 5 bases and J 9 bases, leaving 17 bases between the germline ends. The CDR3 has 14 residues. The CDR3 loop reads CASSQTMDGRPQHF. The CDR3 DNA sequence: TGTGCCAGCAGTCAAACGATGGATGGGCGGCCCCAGCATTTT.

CDR3 protein: CASSLVGQGGPGTQYF. For the CDR3, the DNA is TGTGCCAGCAGCTTAGTGGGACAGGGAGGTCCGGGAACCCAGTACTTC. The chain couples TRBV7-8 to TRBJ2-5, with 9 bases that match TRBD1. V shed 1 base and J 8 bases; nucleotides not matched to a gene: 11. There are 16 residues in the CDR3. Per the germline V gene, CDR1 is SGHVS and CDR2 is FQNEAQ.

This sequence joins TRBV18 and TRBJ1-1; D not certain. V was trimmed by 3 bases and J by 11 bases, leaving 13 bases between them. The CDR3 spans 12 residues. The germline V gene encodes CDR1 KGHSH and CDR2 LQKENI. The CDR3 DNA is TGTGCCAGCTCACCGGTCTATAATTTCGCTTTCTTT. Translated: CASSPVYNFAFF.